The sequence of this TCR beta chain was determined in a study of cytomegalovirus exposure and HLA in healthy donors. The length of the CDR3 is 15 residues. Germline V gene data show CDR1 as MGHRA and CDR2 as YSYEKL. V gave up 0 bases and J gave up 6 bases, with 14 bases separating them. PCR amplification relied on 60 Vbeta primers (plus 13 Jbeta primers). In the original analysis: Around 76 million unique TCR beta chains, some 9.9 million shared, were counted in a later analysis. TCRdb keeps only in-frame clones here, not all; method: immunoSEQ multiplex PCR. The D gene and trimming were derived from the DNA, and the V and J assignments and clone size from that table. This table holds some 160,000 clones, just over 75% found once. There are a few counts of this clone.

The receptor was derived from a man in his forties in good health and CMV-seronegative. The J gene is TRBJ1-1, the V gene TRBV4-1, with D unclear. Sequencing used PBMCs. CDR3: CASSQDASARAEAFF. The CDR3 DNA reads TGCGCCAGCAGCCAAGATGCTTCGGCTCGGGCTGAAGCTTTCTTT.